The source of this T cell receptor beta chain is a study of blood T cell repertoires in COVID-19 (TCRdb year 2020). General notes on the study: Samples covering the acute and convalescent phases of COVID-19 were provided by collaborators in the United States, Italy and Spain. The material from the prospective study consisted of cDNA or gDNA derived from T cells, B-cell-depleted T cells, or PBMCs. Subjects who had been exposed to COVID-19, were actively infected with it, or had recovered from it provided the deeply sampled blood TCRbeta repertoires that made up the dataset. The repertoires were made available in a free public database intended to serve as a resource for research on the immune response to SARS-CoV-2. Samples came from the ongoing ImmuneRACE study (first 160 participants) plus 1,254 subjects from 6 global collaborators. The sample metadata nearly always contained a de-identified subject ID, COVID-19 status, age in years and sex. Where HLA class I and class II types were available, the types were taken from metadata supplied by the sample provider, not from assay-based typing.

Regarding this clone: The antigen it binds to is not known. Base qualities are missing; no much larger clone stands one base away.

TCRbeta CDR3 regions were amplified from genomic DNA using the immunoSEQ Assay, a bias-controlled multiplex PCR. As for how the authors treated the data: Nucleated cell counts per sample were estimated from amplification of reference gene primers within the assay. To quantify the absolute abundance of each unique TCRbeta CDR3 rearrangement, sequence reads were collapsed and filtered. For each sample, productive Simpson clonality was calculated as the square root of Simpson's diversity index across productive rearrangements. What TCRdb holds here is the immuneACCESS table cut down to in-frame rearrangements. Part of the clones is not present; checked against another copy, under half of the missing clones reflect an unresolved V gene, and the others are unexplained. The V and J calls and clone size are taken from that table; D and trimming were inferred from the DNA. The sample table holds approximately 360,000 clones, of which around 87% were seen once. The ten biggest clones cover about 6.5% of the sample.

Collaborating institutions collected whole blood in K2EDTA tubes following their own protocols. Collaborator samples were shipped for TCRbeta analysis as frozen whole blood, isolated PBMCs, or DNA extracted from either sample type. V is clipped by 5 bases and J by 1 base, and the sequence between their germline boundaries is 11 bases long. From cysteine to phenylalanine, the CDR3 is 15 amino acids long. Solely the CDR3 DNA is kept, with 45 bases framed from the first base. CDR1 and CDR2 are read off the germline V gene as LGHNA and YSLEER. What the study reported, not specific to this receptor: The quantity of clinical and demographic metadata differed by source and by participant and was supplied without curation.

This TCR derives from a young man with active or convalescent COVID-19. The rearrangement combines TRBV4-3 with TRBJ2-2; a confident D gene designation cannot be given. Sequencing was carried out using peripheral blood. The CDR3 region reads CASSESSGNTGELFF. The nucleotides are TGCGCCAGCAGCGAATCGTCAGGGAACACCGGGGAGCTGTTTTTT.